This is a list of T cell receptor beta chains from one sample in a study of cytomegalovirus exposure and HLA in healthy donors. Profiling relied on immunoSEQ multiplex PCR, and the TCRdb table lists in-frame clones only, not all of them. The data show around 150,000 clones, with roughly four fifths seen just once and approximately 12% held by the top ten. Sequenced input: PBMCs. These receptors all stem from a man in his fifties or sixties in good health and CMV-seropositive. CDR3s include the opening cysteine and the closing phenylalanine or tryptophan. The D gene is left open where the match is weak. Size values are once, few and many counts, or a class for expanded clones, and some rows have none.

j_call: TRBJ2-3; clone_size: -; d_call: -; v_call: TRBV2; cdr3_aa: CASSESVDTQYF; cdr3_nt: TGTGCCAGCAGTGAGTCAGTAGATACGCAGTATTTT
j_call: TRBJ2-2; clone_size: few; d_call: TRBD1; v_call: TRBV10-3; cdr3_aa: CAISYRTGGEGGELFF; cdr3_nt: TGTGCCATTAGTTACCGGACAGGGGGCGAGGGCGGGGAGCTGTTTTTT
j_call: TRBJ2-7; clone_size: once; d_call: -; v_call: TRBV6-4; cdr3_aa: CASDVRGQGSSEQYF; cdr3_nt: TGTGCCAGCGACGTCCGTGGGCAGGGCTCCAGCGAGCAGTACTTC
j_call: TRBJ1-5; clone_size: -; d_call: TRBD1; v_call: TRBV18; cdr3_aa: CASSPPGQGLNSNQPQHF; cdr3_nt: TGTGCCAGCTCACCACCGGGACAGGGTCTTAATAGCAATCAGCCCCAGCATTTT
j_call: TRBJ2-1; clone_size: -; d_call: TRBD2; v_call: TRBV6-5; cdr3_aa: CASKLTSHPYNEQFF; cdr3_nt: TGTGCCAGCAAACTGACTAGCCACCCCTACAATGAGCAGTTCTTC
j_call: TRBJ2-3; clone_size: -; d_call: -; v_call: TRBV7-3; cdr3_aa: CASSLNYQGLRYF; cdr3_nt: TGTGCCAGCAGCTTAAATTATCAGGGTTTGCGGTATTTT
j_call: TRBJ1-2; clone_size: -; d_call: -; v_call: TRBV5-1; cdr3_aa: CASSPRAGGGHGYTF; cdr3_nt: TGCGCCAGCAGCCCACGGGCGGGGGGAGGACATGGCTACACCTTC
j_call: TRBJ2-3; clone_size: -; d_call: TRBD1; v_call: TRBV10-3; cdr3_aa: CAISRDRGPGDTQYF; cdr3_nt: TGTGCCATCAGCCGGGACAGGGGGCCAGGGGATACGCAGTATTTT
j_call: TRBJ2-5; clone_size: -; d_call: TRBD1; v_call: TRBV9; cdr3_aa: CASSGTGARETQYF; cdr3_nt: TGTGCCAGCTCCGGGACAGGGGCCAGAGAGACCCAGTACTTC
j_call: TRBJ2-3; clone_size: -; d_call: -; v_call: TRBV10-3; cdr3_aa: CAISEPGSTDTQYF; cdr3_nt: TGTGCCATCAGTGAACCCGGGAGCACAGATACGCAGTATTTT
j_call: TRBJ1-2; clone_size: -; d_call: -; v_call: TRBV6-5; cdr3_aa: CASSKAVGGQYGYTF; cdr3_nt: TGTGCCAGCAGCAAGGCCGTCGGGGGGCAATATGGCTACACCTTC
j_call: TRBJ1-1; clone_size: -; d_call: TRBD1; v_call: TRBV5-1; cdr3_aa: CASSQGVRDTEAFF; cdr3_nt: TGCGCCAGCAGCCAGGGGGTCAGGGACACTGAAGCTTTCTTT
j_call: TRBJ2-1; clone_size: few; d_call: -; v_call: TRBV6-5; cdr3_aa: CASSVQSQYNEQFF; cdr3_nt: TGTGCCAGCAGTGTTCAGTCTCAATACAATGAGCAGTTCTTC
j_call: TRBJ1-2; clone_size: -; d_call: TRBD1; v_call: TRBV10-3; cdr3_aa: CAISGGQGNRANYGYAF; cdr3_nt: TGTGCCATCAGTGGAGGACAGGGGAATAGGGCTAACTATGGCTACGCCTTC
j_call: TRBJ2-3; clone_size: -; d_call: -; v_call: TRBV9; cdr3_aa: CASSSGSRTDTQYF; cdr3_nt: TGTGCCAGCAGCTCCGGGTCGCGCACAGATACGCAGTATTTT
j_call: TRBJ2-7; clone_size: -; d_call: TRBD1; v_call: TRBV5-1; cdr3_aa: CASSVQGANEQYF; cdr3_nt: TGCGCCAGCAGCGTACAGGGGGCCAACGAGCAGTACTTC
j_call: TRBJ1-2; clone_size: -; d_call: -; v_call: TRBV4-1; cdr3_aa: CASSRYRDQDGYTF; cdr3_nt: TGCGCCAGCAGCCGATACAGGGATCAAGATGGCTACACCTTC
j_call: TRBJ2-7; clone_size: -; d_call: -; v_call: TRBV18; cdr3_aa: CASSPATDVEQYF; cdr3_nt: TGTGCCAGCTCCCCCGCGACTGACGTAGAGCAGTACTTC
j_call: TRBJ1-5; clone_size: -; d_call: -; v_call: TRBV7-9; cdr3_aa: CASSSTYNQPQHF; cdr3_nt: TGTGCCAGCAGCTCTACTTACAATCAGCCCCAGCATTTT
j_call: TRBJ2-2; clone_size: -; d_call: TRBD1; v_call: TRBV2; cdr3_aa: CATQGAENTGELFF; cdr3_nt: TGTGCCACGCAGGGGGCCGAGAACACCGGGGAGCTGTTTTTT
j_call: TRBJ2-1; clone_size: -; d_call: TRBD2; v_call: TRBV28; cdr3_aa: CASSPTPAGGPHEQFF; cdr3_nt: TGTGCCAGCAGTCCCACTCCAGCGGGGGGGCCCCATGAGCAGTTCTTC
j_call: TRBJ2-7; clone_size: -; d_call: TRBD2; v_call: TRBV5-1; cdr3_aa: CASSLVVAGGPGEQYF; cdr3_nt: TGCGCCAGCAGCTTGGTTGTAGCGGGAGGGCCGGGCGAGCAGTACTTC
j_call: TRBJ2-5; clone_size: -; d_call: -; v_call: TRBV7-6; cdr3_aa: CASSLVTEETQYF; cdr3_nt: TGTGCCAGCAGCTTAGTGACAGAAGAGACCCAGTACTTC
j_call: TRBJ2-3; clone_size: -; d_call: TRBD1; v_call: TRBV5-1; cdr3_aa: CASSSTGALTTDTQYF; cdr3_nt: TGCGCCAGCAGCTCCACAGGGGCGCTTACCACAGATACGCAGTATTTT
j_call: TRBJ1-2; clone_size: -; d_call: TRBD1; v_call: TRBV28; cdr3_aa: CASSNGQGLGYGYTF; cdr3_nt: TGTGCCAGCAGTAACGGACAGGGTTTAGGCTATGGCTACACCTTC
j_call: TRBJ1-1; clone_size: -; d_call: -; v_call: TRBV10-3; cdr3_aa: CAIKLTISTEAFF; cdr3_nt: TGTGCCATCAAATTGACAATTAGCACTGAAGCTTTCTTT
j_call: TRBJ2-2; clone_size: -; d_call: TRBD2; v_call: TRBV10-3; cdr3_aa: CAIGPSGRNTGELFF; cdr3_nt: TGTGCCATTGGCCCTAGCGGGAGGAACACCGGGGAGCTGTTTTTT